A single sample gave rise to the 13 T cell receptor beta chains below, sequenced in a study of blood T cell repertoires in COVID-19. Method: immunoSEQ multiplex PCR; TCRdb's copy keeps in-frame clones and lacks some. Of about 260,000 clones listed, more than 75% are singletons. The specimen sequenced was peripheral blood. Receptor source: a woman in her thirties or forties who had recovered from COVID-19.

The V and J genes are TRBV10-2 and TRBJ2-1; D is unresolved. There are 14 residues in the CDR3. Germline V CDR1 and CDR2: WSHSY, SAAADI. V was pared by 6 bases and J by 4 bases, with 13 bases between. The CDR3 region is CASSHPDFYNEQFF. In DNA form, the CDR3 reads TGCGCCAGCAGCCACCCTGACTTTTACAATGAGCAGTTCTTC.

The chain joins TRBV19 to TRBJ1-2; no firm D call. Per the germline V gene, CDR1 is LNHDA and CDR2 is SQIVND (reference sequence). The CDR3 runs to 12 residues. V lost 5 bases and J 5 bases, leaving 9 bases between the germline ends. CDR3 in amino acids: CASSPESYGYTF. The CDR3 region has the DNA TGTGCCAGTAGTCCCGAGAGTTATGGCTACACCTTC.

The chain couples TRBV4-3 to TRBJ1-6, with 8 bases fitting TRBD1. Germline CDR1 is LGHNA and CDR2 is YSLEER. V trimming: 2 bases; J trimming: 7 bases; junction bases outside the gene matches: 7. This CDR3 is 16 amino acids long. This CDR3 reads CASSQLGQGQNSPLHF. The CDR3 DNA reads as TGCGCCAGCAGCCAATTAGGACAGGGACAGAATTCACCCCTCCACTTT.

The chain employs TRBV9 and TRBJ1-2; D perhaps matches TRBD1 (5 bases). Germline lookup yields CDR1 SGDLS and CDR2 YYNGEE. The CDR3 is made up of 15 amino acids. V lost 4 bases, J lost 8 bases, and 21 bases lay in between. The CDR3 bases are TGTGCCAGCAGCCCCCGTCTGACAGACCAGTGGGGCTACACCTTC. Translation gives CASSPRLTDQWGYTF.

This chain uses TRBV3-1 (or the pseudogene TRBV3-2) with TRBJ2-5; D might be TRBD1 (7 bases). CDR3 size: 15 residues. The V and J ends lost 4 bases and 4 bases respectively, with 16 bases between them. The V gene's germline CDR1 is LGHDT and CDR2 YNNKEL (reference sequence). CDR3 residues: CASSPFAGGGETQYF. The CDR3 nucleotides read TGTGCCAGCAGCCCATTCGCAGGGGGAGGAGAGACCCAGTACTTC.

The gene calls are TRBV6-5 and TRBJ2-7, with a tentative D call TRBD1 (6 bases). Germline V gives CDR1 MNHEY, CDR2 SVGAGI. Trimming took off 0 bases at V and 3 bases at J, with 9 bases between the two ends. The CDR3 length is 14 residues. The CDR3 loop reads CASSYSQGNYEQYF. The CDR3 region has the DNA TGTGCCAGCAGTTACTCTCAGGGGAACTACGAGCAGTACTTC.

The genes are TRBV6-5 and TRBJ2-5; no reliable D call. Germline V gives CDR1 MNHEY, CDR2 SVGAGI. The length of the CDR3 is 14 residues. V was cut by 0 bases and J by 2 bases, with 7 bases left in between. The CDR3 protein is CASSYSLIQETQYF. For the CDR3, the DNA is TGTGCCAGCAGTTACTCCCTAATACAAGAGACCCAGTACTTC.

The chain's CDR3 is CASSPRDRPPANTGELFF. The CDR3, as DNA: TGTGCCAGCAGCCCCCGGGACAGACCCCCCGCGAACACCGGGGAGCTGTTTTTT. V is TRBV6-2 or TRBV6-3 and J is TRBJ2-2, with 7 bases aligning to TRBD1. This CDR3 contains 18 residues. Germline V gene sequence: CDR1 MNHEY, CDR2 SVGEGT. After removal of 6 bases from V and 0 bases from J, the junction contained 13 bases not matched to a gene.

The chain recombines TRBV2 with TRBJ1-1, with D tentatively TRBD1 (5 bases). The CDR3 is 14 amino acids. Per germline, CDR1 SNHLY and CDR2 FYNNEI. V was pared by 3 bases and J by 3 bases, with 11 bases between. The CDR3 is CASSDQGLHTEAFF. CDR3 DNA sequence: TGTGCCAGCAGTGATCAGGGCCTCCACACTGAAGCTTTCTTT.

The rearrangement links TRBV20-1 to TRBJ1-2; perhaps TRBD1 as D (6 bases). V lost 3 bases and J 4 bases, leaving 12 bases between the germline ends. The CDR3 loop spans 13 amino acids. Germline assignment: CDR1 DFQATT and CDR2 SNEGSKA (reference sequence). The CDR3, as DNA: TGCAGTGCTAGTGGGGGCCAGTCCTATGGCTACACCTTC. Protein: CSASGGQSYGYTF.

As concerns this clone: The junction and the germline gene differ at one end; a read error may be behind it. This chain connects TRBV23-1 to TRBJ2-7; tentatively, D is TRBD2 (6 bases). TRBV23-1 is an open reading frame, and its role is uncertain. This CDR3 is 16 amino acids long. In nucleotides, the CDR3 is TGCGCCAGCAGTCACCAGGCTGGCGGGGACTCCCACGAGCAGTACTTC. Translating it yields CASSHQAGGDSHEQYF.

The chain combines TRBV9 with TRBJ2-7, with 9 bases identical to TRBD1. Per the germline V gene, CDR1 is SGDLS and CDR2 is YYNGEE. This CDR3 has 15 amino acids. After removal of 2 bases from V and 5 bases from J, the junction contained 8 bases not matched to a gene. The CDR3 loop is CASSVTGTGKNEQYF. CDR3 in DNA: TGTGCCAGCAGCGTTACCGGGACAGGGAAGAACGAGCAGTACTTC.

This clone was observed a single time. Its ends do not fully match the called genes, so a read error is possible. V usage is TRBV10-3 and J usage is TRBJ1-6; D possibly corresponds to TRBD1 (5 bases). From germline, CDR1 is ENHRY and CDR2 SYGVKD. This CDR3 is 13 amino acids long. CDR3 sequence reads: CAINPKGGPGPIF. The CDR3 DNA reads TGTGCCATCAACCCAAAGGGAGGACCGGGGCCGATCTTT.